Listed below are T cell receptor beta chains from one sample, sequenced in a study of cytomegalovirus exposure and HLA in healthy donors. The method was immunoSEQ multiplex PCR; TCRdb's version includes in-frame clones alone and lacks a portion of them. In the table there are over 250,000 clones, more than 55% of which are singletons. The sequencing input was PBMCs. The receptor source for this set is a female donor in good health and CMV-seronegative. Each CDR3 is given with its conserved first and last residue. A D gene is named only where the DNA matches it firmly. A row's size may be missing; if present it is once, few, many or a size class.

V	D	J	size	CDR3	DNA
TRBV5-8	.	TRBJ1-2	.	CASSSEEANYGYTF	TGTGCCAGCAGCTCCGAGGAGGCTAACTATGGCTACACCTTC
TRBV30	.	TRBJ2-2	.	CAWSATNTGELFF	TGTGCCTGGAGTGCTACGAACACCGGGGAGCTGTTTTTT
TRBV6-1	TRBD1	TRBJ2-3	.	CASSDPGQGGDTQYF	TGTGCCAGCAGTGATCCGGGACAGGGAGGCGATACGCAGTATTTT
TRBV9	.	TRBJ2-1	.	CASSVNGGPYNEQFF	TGTGCCAGCAGCGTAAATGGAGGGCCCTACAATGAGCAGTTCTTC
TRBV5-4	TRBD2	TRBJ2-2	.	CASSVLAGGPGELFF	TGTGCCAGCAGCGTCCTAGCGGGAGGGCCCGGGGAGCTGTTTTTT
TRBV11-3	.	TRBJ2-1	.	CASSLGATIYNEQFF	TGTGCCAGCAGCTTAGGAGCGACGATCTACAATGAGCAGTTCTTC
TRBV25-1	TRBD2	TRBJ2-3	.	CASSTTSGSLLADTQYF	TGTGCCAGCTCCACTACTAGCGGGAGTCTATTGGCAGATACGCAGTATTTT
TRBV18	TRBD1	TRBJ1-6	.	CASSPLGQGDSPLHF	TGTGCCAGCTCACCACTGGGACAGGGAGATTCACCCCTCCACTTT
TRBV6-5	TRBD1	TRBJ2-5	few	CASSYSTGVMETQYF	TGTGCCAGCAGTTACTCAACAGGGGTGATGGAGACCCAGTACTTC
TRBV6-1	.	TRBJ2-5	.	CASSEVRGETQYF	TGTGCCAGCAGTGAAGTCCGGGGAGAGACCCAGTACTTC
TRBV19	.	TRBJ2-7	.	CASSGGLDEQYF	TGTGCCAGTAGCGGGGGGCTCGACGAGCAGTACTTC
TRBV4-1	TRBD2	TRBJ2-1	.	CASSQFTSGRGNEQFF	TGCGCCAGCAGCCAATTTACTAGCGGGAGGGGGAATGAGCAGTTCTTC
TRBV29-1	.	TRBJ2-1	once	CSVARSTEQFF	TGCAGCGTGGCTCGGAGCACTGAGCAGTTCTTC
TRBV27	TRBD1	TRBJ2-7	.	CASSTVTGAAYEQYF	TGTGCCAGCAGTACTGTTACAGGGGCCGCCTACGAGCAGTACTTC
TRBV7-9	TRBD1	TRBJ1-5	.	CSSSFGGTGNQPQHF	TGTTCCAGCAGCTTCGGGGGGACAGGTAATCAGCCCCAGCATTTT
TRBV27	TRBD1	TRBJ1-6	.	CASSFNRGLGSPLHF	TGTGCCAGCAGTTTTAACAGGGGGTTAGGATCACCCCTCCACTTT
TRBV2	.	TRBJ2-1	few	CASSEKREAGRRSNEQFF	TGTGCCAGCAGTGAAAAAAGGGAGGCGGGAAGGCGGTCCAATGAGCAGTTCTTC
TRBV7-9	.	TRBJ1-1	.	CSSSPVDLGNTEAFF	TGTTCCAGCAGCCCCGTCGACCTAGGGAACACTGAAGCTTTCTTT
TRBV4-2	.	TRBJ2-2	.	CASSQDPMGEGAGELFF	TGTGCCAGCAGCCAAGATCCGATGGGGGAGGGGGCCGGGGAGCTGTTTTTT
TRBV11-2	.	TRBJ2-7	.	CASSLRESTYEQYF	TGTGCCAGCAGCTTAAGAGAGTCGACCTACGAGCAGTACTTC
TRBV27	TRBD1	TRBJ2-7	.	CASSLSERTGFSYEQYF	TGTGCCAGCAGTTTATCGGAACGGACAGGGTTTTCCTACGAGCAGTACTTC
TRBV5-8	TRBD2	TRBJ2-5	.	CASQTSGRAEETQYF	TGTGCCAGCCAGACTAGCGGGAGGGCGGAGGAGACCCAGTACTTC
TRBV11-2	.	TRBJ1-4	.	CASSQQKPNGKLFF	TGTGCCAGCAGCCAACAGAAACCAAACGGAAAACTGTTTTTT
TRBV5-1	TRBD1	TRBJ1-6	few	CASSLGTGNSPLHF	TGCGCCAGCAGCCTCGGGACAGGAAATTCACCCCTCCACTTT
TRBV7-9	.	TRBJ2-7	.	CSSSSGRLTLGEQYF	TGTTCCAGCAGCTCAGGGAGGCTTACCCTGGGTGAGCAGTACTTC
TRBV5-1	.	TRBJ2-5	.	CASSFGGQETQYF	TGCGCCAGCAGCTTCGGGGGGCAGGAGACCCAGTACTTC
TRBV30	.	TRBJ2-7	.	CAWRERHHQVF	TGTGCCTGGAGAGAGAGACACCATCAAGTCTTC
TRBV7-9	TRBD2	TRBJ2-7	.	CASSLVASGDYEQYF	TGTGCCAGCAGCTTAGTGGCTAGCGGGGACTACGAGCAGTACTTC
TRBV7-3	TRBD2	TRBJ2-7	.	CASSLRAGVGEQYF	TGTGCCAGCAGCTTACGAGCGGGAGTCGGCGAGCAGTACTTC
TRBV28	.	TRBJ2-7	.	CASSSRAYEQYF	TGTGCCAGCAGTAGCAGGGCGTACGAGCAGTACTTC
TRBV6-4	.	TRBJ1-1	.	CASSDCLAGRNTEAFF	TGTGCCAGCAGTGACTGCCTTGCAGGGCGGAACACTGAAGCTTTCTTT
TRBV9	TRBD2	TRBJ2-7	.	CASSVGEGNEQYF	TGTGCCAGCAGCGTAGGGGAGGGAAACGAGCAGTACTTC
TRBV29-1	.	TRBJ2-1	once	CSVESNEQFF	TGCAGCGTTGAGAGCAATGAGCAGTTCTTC
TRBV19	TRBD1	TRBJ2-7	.	CASSVPGTGTYEQYF	TGTGCCAGTAGTGTGCCCGGGACAGGTACCTACGAGCAGTACTTC
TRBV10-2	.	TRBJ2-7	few	CASSETPYSYEQYF	TGCGCCAGCAGTGAGACACCTTACTCCTACGAGCAGTACTTC
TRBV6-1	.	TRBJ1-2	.	CASSEPEMLYPNYGYTF	TGTGCCAGCAGTGAACCGGAGATGCTCTACCCTAACTATGGCTACACCTTC
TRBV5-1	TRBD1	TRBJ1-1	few	CASSTGTGMRTEAFF	TGCGCCAGCAGCACGGGGACAGGGATGAGGACTGAAGCTTTCTTT
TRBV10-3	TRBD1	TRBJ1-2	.	CAISEGDRVNYGYTF	TGTGCCATCAGTGAAGGGGACAGGGTGAACTATGGCTACACCTTC
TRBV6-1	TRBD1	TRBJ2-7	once	CASEEQGATYEQYF	TGTGCCAGCGAGGAACAGGGGGCGACCTACGAGCAGTACTTC
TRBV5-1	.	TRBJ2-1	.	CASSLDGMNYNEQFF	TGCGCCAGCAGCTTGGACGGGATGAACTACAATGAGCAGTTCTTC
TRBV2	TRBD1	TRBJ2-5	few	CASSPSGTGGTETQYF	TGTGCCAGCAGTCCGTCCGGGACAGGGGGCACAGAGACCCAGTACTTC
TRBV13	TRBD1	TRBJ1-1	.	CASSMGQGNTEAFF	TGTGCCAGCAGCATGGGACAGGGGAACACTGAAGCTTTCTTT
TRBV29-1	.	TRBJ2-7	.	CSVSQGGEQYF	TGCAGCGTTTCGCAGGGCGGCGAGCAGTACTTC
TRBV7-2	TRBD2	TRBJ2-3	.	CASSVAGGSIDTQYF	TGTGCCAGCAGCGTGGCGGGAGGATCGATAGATACGCAGTATTTT
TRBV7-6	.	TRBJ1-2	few	CASSLASWAENNNYGYTF	TGTGCCAGCAGCTTAGCGTCCTGGGCAGAGAATAATAACTATGGCTACACCTTC
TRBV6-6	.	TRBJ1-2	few	CASIPLFDRTRRGYTF	TGTGCCAGCATCCCCTTATTCGACCGGACAAGGCGTGGCTACACCTTC
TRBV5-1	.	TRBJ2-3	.	CASALETSTDTQYF	TGCGCCAGTGCTTTGGAGACTAGCACAGATACGCAGTATTTT
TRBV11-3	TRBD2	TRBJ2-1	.	CASSLDGASGRAGYNEQFF	TGTGCCAGCAGCTTAGATGGGGCTAGCGGGAGGGCCGGCTACAATGAGCAGTTCTTC